The source of this T cell receptor beta chain is a study of Graves' ophthalmopathy and Graves' hyperthyroidism. Study results and limitations: A model of 13 signatures distinguished ophthalmopathy from stable hyperthyroidism at approximately 90% sensitivity and 81.08% specificity. Sensitivity of about 70% and specificity of 72% to 80% were achieved by the model that predicted ophthalmopathy progression.

This clonotype was seen ten or more times. Antigen unknown. RNA transcripts were the source from which TCR beta CDR3 regions were amplified. HTBI primers were employed in first-round RT-PCR, then a second-round multiplex PCR followed. Via MiXCR, TCRdb re-called the multiplex PCR reads, giving one row per CDR3 protein. Here the sample spans roughly 610,000 distinct CDR3 sequences, 22% being singletons. Trimming removed 0 bases at V and 0 bases at J, with 6 bases between. CDR1 is MNHEY and CDR2 is SVGAGI in the germline V gene. This CDR3 comprises 14 residues. The receptor comes from a woman under 30 with stable Graves' hyperthyroidism. Some clones in this sample may be carry-over from other donors' samples. Sequenced input: peripheral blood. The chain joins TRBV6-5 to TRBJ2-7; the D is unclear. This CDR3 reads CASSYSFTSYEQYF. The CDR3 nucleotides read TGTGCCAGCAGTTACTCCTTCACCTCCTACGAGCAGTACTTC.